The T cell receptor beta chain under discussion was sequenced for a study of T-cell reconstitution after alpha-beta-depleted transplantation in children. Study-wide findings and caveats: Among T cells one year after transplant, newly produced cells accounted for most counts and diversity.

The sample holds many counts of this clonotype. Its target is not known. Researchers prepared the TCRbeta library using unique molecular identifiers, the study reports. TCRdb recomputed calls from the PCR reads with MiXCR, one row per CDR3 protein. The data hold approximately 230,000 distinct CDR3 sequences, with roughly 26% observed a single time. CDR1 and CDR2 (germline): DFQATT, SNEGSKA (reference sequence). This CDR3 has 14 residues. Trimming took 5 bases from V and 0 from J, leaving 11 bases between them. Sequenced material: PBMCs, taken before TCRalphabeta/CD19-depleted stem cell transplant. The sequence was obtained from a girl aged 2-10 years with Fanconi anemia, due to receive a stem cell transplant. The chain has TRBV20-1 and TRBJ2-1, with a possible D match to TRBD2 (6 bases). The CDR3 loop is CSAHRESSYNEQFF. The CDR3 DNA follows: TGCAGTGCTCATCGGGAGTCCTCCTACAATGAGCAGTTCTTC.